This entry features one TCR beta chain sequence. This sample is part of a study of T cell changes during pregnancy in multiple sclerosis. Only in-frame clones appear in the TCRdb table, and some are missing; sequencing was by immunoSEQ multiplex PCR. The sample records around 110,000 clones, about 90% being singletons. The CDR3 has 14 amino acids. From germline, CDR1 is MNHNS and CDR2 SASEGT. V was shortened by 2 bases and J by 2 bases, with 10 bases between the two germline ends. This TCR was recovered from a female donor with multiple sclerosis, enrolled in a pregnancy study. The chain uses TRBV6-1 and TRBJ2-7, with a possible D match to TRBD1 (6 bases). Material: peripheral blood, obtained after pregnancy. CDR3: CASSEKGDTYEQYF. CDR3 bases: TGTGCCAGCAGTGAAAAGGGGGACACCTACGAGCAGTACTTC.